This entry concerns a single TCR beta chain. Its matching antigen is unknown. At one of its ends the junction is not consistent with the germline gene, which may arise from a read error. The data are from a study of breast tumors, draining lymph nodes, adjacent tissues. The lymph nodes were axillary draining lymph nodes from breast cancer patients. Germline CDR1 and CDR2: SGHRS and YFSETQ. CDR3 length equals 14 residues. MiXCR, applied by TCRdb to the multiplex PCR reads, yields one record per CDR3 protein. The profile shows fewer than 300,000 distinct CDR3 sequences, approximately 29% of them singletons. Findings and caveats of the study: Compared with basal-like, luminal-like tumors shared significantly more repertoire with nontumor tissue. The lymph node origin of tumor T cells was framed as consistent with a hypothesis, not demonstrated. Tumors had less TCR diversity than lymph nodes, more than nontumor tissue. Data fit most tumor T cells coming from lymph node, expanding in tumor.

The sample was axillary lymph node tissue. The V and J genes are TRBV5-1 and TRBJ2-5; 8 positions match TRBD2. The receptor comes from a female donor with breast cancer. Some clones in this sample may be carry-over from other donors' samples. The CDR3 DNA is TGCGCCAGCACCCCCGGGACTAGACAAGACACCCAGTACTTC. Encoded protein: CASTPGTRQDTQYF.